This TCR beta chain was sequenced for a study of cytotoxic CD8 clonotypes in ibrutinib-treated CLL. Using immunoSEQ multiplex PCR, the repertoire was profiled, and TCRdb retains in-frame clones only, with some absent. The table has over 100,000 clones, 70% to 90% seen once; the top ten hold under 2.5%. The sequencing used PBMCs, collected after 24 months of ibrutinib treatment. The sequence derives from a human donor with chronic lymphocytic leukemia.

Here the CDR3 reads CASYGTYYGYTF. The CDR3 nucleotides read TGTGCCAGCTACGGGACATATTATGGCTACACCTTC. The J gene is TRBJ1-2, the V gene TRBV28; a possible D gene is TRBD1 (6 bases). This CDR3 region has 12 residues. CDR1 and CDR2 from the germline V gene are MDHEN and SYDVKM. V shed 8 bases and J shed 5 bases, with 12 bases lying between them.